The present T cell receptor (beta chain) was sequenced within a study of blood T cell repertoires in COVID-19. Study summary: Samples of COVID-19 (acute and convalescent) were obtained from the United States, Italy and Spain. From T cells, B-cell-depleted T cells, or PBMCs came the material, which was cDNA or gDNA.

As processed by the authors: Quantification of nucleated cells was approximated via reference gene primer amplification. This table comes from immunoSEQ multiplex PCR, and its TCRdb copy is limited to in-frame clones, with some not included. The V and J calls and clone size are taken from that table; D and trimming were inferred from the DNA. The table has more than 100,000 clones, 84% seen once. CDR1 is DFQATT and CDR2 is SNEGSKA in the germline V gene (reference sequence). This CDR3 is built from 12 residues. Unmatched junction bases numbered 8, after V lost 3 bases and J lost 10 bases. The sample was peripheral blood. The receptor comes from a man aged 60 to 75 with acute or convalescent COVID-19. The genes are TRBV20-1 and TRBJ1-1; TRBD1 agrees at 7 bases. Here the CDR3 reads CSASRGQSAAFF. The CDR3 region has the DNA TGCAGTGCTAGTAGGGGACAGAGCGCAGCTTTCTTT.